Given below is one T cell receptor (beta chain) in context. The protocol was immunoSEQ multiplex PCR, while the TCRdb copy is restricted to in-frame clones and leaves out a portion. The sample carries 100,000 to 150,000 clones, 70% to 75% recorded once. This sample was taken from a study of blood T cell repertoires in COVID-19. This CDR3 has 15 residues. Germline loops: CDR1 MNHNY, CDR2 SVGAGI (reference sequence). Unmatched junction bases numbered 6, after V lost 4 bases and J lost 5 bases. V usage is TRBV6-6 and J usage is TRBJ1-2, with 11 bases lining up with TRBD1. The sample was peripheral blood. This receptor was identified in a man older than 75 with COVID-19, enrolled during active disease. The CDR3 coding sequence is TGTGCCAGCAGTTTTTGGGACAGGGGGGAGTATGGCTACACCTTC. The encoded protein is CASSFWDRGEYGYTF.